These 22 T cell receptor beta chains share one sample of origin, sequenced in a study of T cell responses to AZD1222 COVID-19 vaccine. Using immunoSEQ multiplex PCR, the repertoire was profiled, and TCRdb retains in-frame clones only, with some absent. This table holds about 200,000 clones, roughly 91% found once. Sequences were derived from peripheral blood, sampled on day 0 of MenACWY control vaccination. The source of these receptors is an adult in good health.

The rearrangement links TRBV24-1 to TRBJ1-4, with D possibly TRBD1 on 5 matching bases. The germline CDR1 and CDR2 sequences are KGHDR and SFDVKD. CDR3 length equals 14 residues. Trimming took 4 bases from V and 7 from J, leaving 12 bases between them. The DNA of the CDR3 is TGTGCCACCAGTGACCGGTTGGGGGGTGAAAAACTGTTTTTT. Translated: CATSDRLGGEKLFF.

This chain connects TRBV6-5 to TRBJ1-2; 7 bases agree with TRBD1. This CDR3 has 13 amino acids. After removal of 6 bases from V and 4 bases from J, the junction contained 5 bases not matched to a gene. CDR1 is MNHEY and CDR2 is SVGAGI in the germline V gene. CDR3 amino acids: CASSPGTVYGYTF. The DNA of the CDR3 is TGTGCCAGCAGCCCCGGGACAGTCTATGGCTACACCTTC.

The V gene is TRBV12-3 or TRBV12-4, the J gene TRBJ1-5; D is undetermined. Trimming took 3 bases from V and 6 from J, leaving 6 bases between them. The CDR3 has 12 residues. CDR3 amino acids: CASSLGLQPQHF. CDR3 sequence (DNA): TGTGCCAGCAGTTTGGGTCTTCAGCCCCAGCATTTT.

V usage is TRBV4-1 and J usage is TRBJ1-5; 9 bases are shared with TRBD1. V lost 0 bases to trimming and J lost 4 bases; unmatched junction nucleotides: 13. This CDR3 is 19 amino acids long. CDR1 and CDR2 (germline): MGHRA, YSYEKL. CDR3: CASSQDLQGAHAVNQPQHF. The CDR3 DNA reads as TGCGCCAGCAGCCAAGATTTACAGGGGGCTCATGCAGTTAATCAGCCCCAGCATTTT.

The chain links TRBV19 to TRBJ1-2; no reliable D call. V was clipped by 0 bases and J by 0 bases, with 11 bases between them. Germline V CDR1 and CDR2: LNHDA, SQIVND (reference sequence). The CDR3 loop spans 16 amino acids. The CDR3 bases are TGTGCCAGTAGTATAGATCCCGCCACTGCTAACTATGGCTACACCTTC. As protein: CASSIDPATANYGYTF.

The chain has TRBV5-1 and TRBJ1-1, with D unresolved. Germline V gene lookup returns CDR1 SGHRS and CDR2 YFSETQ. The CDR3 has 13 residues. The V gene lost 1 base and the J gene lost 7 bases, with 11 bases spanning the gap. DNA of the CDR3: TGCGCCAGCAGCTTGAGGCCAGACCGTGAAGCTTTCTTT. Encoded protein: CASSLRPDREAFF. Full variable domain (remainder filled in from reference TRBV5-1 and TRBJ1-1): KAGVTQTPRYLIKTRGQQVTLSCSPISGHRSVSWYQQTPGQGLQFLFEYFSETQRNKGNFPGRFSGRQFSNSRSEMNVSTLELGDSALYLCASSLRPDREAFFGQGTRLTVV.

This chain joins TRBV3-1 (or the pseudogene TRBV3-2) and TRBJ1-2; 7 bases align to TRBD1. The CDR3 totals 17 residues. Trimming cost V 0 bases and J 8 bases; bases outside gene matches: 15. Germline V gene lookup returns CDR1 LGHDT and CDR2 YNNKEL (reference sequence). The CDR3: CASSQDRLDRSGGGYTF. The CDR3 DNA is TGTGCCAGCAGCCAAGATCGTTTGGACAGGTCGGGGGGAGGCTACACCTTC.

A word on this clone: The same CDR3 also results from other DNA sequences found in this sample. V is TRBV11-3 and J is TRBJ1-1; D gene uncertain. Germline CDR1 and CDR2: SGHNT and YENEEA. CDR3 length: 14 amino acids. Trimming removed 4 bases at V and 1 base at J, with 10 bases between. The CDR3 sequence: CASSSSTGNTEAFF. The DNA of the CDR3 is TGTGCCAGCAGCTCATCAACGGGGAACACTGAAGCTTTCTTT.

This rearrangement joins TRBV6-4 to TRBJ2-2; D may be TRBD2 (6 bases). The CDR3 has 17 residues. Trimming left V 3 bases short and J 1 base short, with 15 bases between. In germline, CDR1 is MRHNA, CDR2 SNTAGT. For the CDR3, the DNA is TGTGCCAGCAGTGAGGGCCCTTCCGGGGGGAACACCGGGGAGCTGTTTTTT. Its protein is CASSEGPSGGNTGELFF.

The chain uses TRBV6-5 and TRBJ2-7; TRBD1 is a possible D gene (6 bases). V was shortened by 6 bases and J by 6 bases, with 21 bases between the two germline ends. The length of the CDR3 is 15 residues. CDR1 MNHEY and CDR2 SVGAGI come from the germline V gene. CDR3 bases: TGTGCCAGCAGCGCCCGGACAGACCTCTGGGGCGAGCAGTACTTC. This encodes CASSARTDLWGEQYF.

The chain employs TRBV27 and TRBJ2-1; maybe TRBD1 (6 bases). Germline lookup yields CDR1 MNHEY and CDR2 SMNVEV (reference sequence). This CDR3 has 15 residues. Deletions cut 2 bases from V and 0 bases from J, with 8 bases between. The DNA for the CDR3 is TGTGCCAGCAGTTTAAGGGGGACCTCCTACAATGAGCAGTTCTTC. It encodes CASSLRGTSYNEQFF.

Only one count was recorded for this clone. For the CDR3, the DNA is TGTGCCAGCAGATCCTCGACAGGGGATTCACCCCTCCACTTT. This translates into CASRSSTGDSPLHF. The chain employs TRBV6-5 and TRBJ1-6, with TRBD1 matching over 8 bases. This CDR3 has 14 amino acids. The germline V gene encodes CDR1 MNHEY and CDR2 SVGAGI. The V and J ends lost 6 bases and 8 bases, in that order; junction bases with no gene match: 6.

This CDR3 reads CASSLEWGTYGYTF. CDR3 nucleotide sequence: TGTGCCAGCAGCTTAGAGTGGGGTACCTATGGCTACACCTTC. The J gene is TRBJ1-2, the V gene TRBV11-2; no reliable D call. This CDR3 region has 14 residues. From germline, CDR1 is SGHAT and CDR2 FQNNGV. Trimming removed 0 bases at V and 4 bases at J, with 9 bases between.

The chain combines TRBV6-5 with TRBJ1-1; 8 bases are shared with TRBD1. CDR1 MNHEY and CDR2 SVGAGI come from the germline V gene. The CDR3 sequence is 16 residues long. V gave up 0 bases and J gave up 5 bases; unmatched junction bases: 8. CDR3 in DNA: TGTGCCAGCAGTTACTCCCGTACAGGGGGTAGGACTGAAGCTTTCTTT. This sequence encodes CASSYSRTGGRTEAFF.

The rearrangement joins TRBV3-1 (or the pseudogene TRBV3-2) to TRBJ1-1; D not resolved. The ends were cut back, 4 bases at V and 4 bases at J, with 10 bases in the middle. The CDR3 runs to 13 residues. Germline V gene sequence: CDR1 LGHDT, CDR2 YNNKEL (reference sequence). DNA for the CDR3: TGTGCCAGCAGCCTTAACGAGGGCACTGAAGCTTTCTTT. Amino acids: CASSLNEGTEAFF.

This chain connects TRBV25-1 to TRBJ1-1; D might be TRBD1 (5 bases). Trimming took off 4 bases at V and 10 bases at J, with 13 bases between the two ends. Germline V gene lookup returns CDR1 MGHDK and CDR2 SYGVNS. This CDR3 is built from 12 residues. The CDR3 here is CASSATVYRAFF. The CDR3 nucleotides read TGTGCCAGCAGTGCGACAGTTTACCGAGCTTTCTTT. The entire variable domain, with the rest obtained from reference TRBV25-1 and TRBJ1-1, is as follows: EADIYQTPRYLVIGTGKKITLECSQTMGHDKMYWYQQDPGMELHLIHYSYGVNSTEKGDLSSESTVSRIRTEHFPLTLESARPSHTSQYLCASSATVYRAFFGQGTRLTVV.

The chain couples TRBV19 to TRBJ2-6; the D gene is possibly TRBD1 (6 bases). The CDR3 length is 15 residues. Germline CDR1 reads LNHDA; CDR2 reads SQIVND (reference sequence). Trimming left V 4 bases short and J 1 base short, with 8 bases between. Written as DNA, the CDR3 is TGTGCCAGTAGTACCGGACAGTCTGGGGCCAACGTCCTGACTTTC. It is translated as CASSTGQSGANVLTF.

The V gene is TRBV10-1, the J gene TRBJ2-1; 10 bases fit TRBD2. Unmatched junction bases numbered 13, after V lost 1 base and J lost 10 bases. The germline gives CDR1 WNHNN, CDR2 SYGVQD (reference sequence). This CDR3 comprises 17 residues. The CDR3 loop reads CASSEFSSSGGSREQFF. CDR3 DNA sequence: TGCGCCAGCAGTGAGTTTTCGTCTAGCGGGGGTTCAAGGGAGCAGTTCTTC.

The CDR3 DNA sequence: TGTGCCAGCAGCGCGACTGGGAATCAGCCCCAGCATTTT. Translating gives CASSATGNQPQHF. V gene TRBV6-6 combines with J gene TRBJ1-5, with D hard to call. The CDR3 is made up of 13 amino acids. CDR1 and CDR2 (germline): MNHNY, SVGAGI (reference sequence). The V and J ends lost 6 bases and 4 bases respectively, with 10 bases between them.

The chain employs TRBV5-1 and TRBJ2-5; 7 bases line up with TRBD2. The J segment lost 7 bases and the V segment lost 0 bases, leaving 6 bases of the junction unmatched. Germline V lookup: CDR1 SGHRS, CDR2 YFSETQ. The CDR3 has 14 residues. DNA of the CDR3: TGCGCCAGCAGCTTGGGTCTAGCGGAGGGGACCCAGTACTTC. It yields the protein CASSLGLAEGTQYF.

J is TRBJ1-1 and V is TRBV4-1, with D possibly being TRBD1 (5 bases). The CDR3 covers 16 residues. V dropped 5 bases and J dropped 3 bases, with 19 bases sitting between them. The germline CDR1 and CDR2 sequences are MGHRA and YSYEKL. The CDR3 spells CASSEGAARFYTEAFF. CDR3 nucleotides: TGCGCCAGCAGCGAAGGGGCTGCGAGGTTTTACACTGAAGCTTTCTTT.

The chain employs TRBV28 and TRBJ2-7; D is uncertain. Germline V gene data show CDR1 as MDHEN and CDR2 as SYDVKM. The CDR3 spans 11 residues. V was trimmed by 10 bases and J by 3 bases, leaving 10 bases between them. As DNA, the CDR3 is TGTGCCACCGAAGGGTACTACGAGCAGTACTTC. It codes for CATEGYYEQYF. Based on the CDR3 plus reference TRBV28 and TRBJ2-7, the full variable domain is DVKVTQSSRYLVKRTGEKVFLECVQDMDHENMFWYRQDPGLGLRLIYFSYDVKMKEKGDIPEGYSVSREKKERFSLILESASTNQTSMYLCATEGYYEQYFGPGTRLTVT.